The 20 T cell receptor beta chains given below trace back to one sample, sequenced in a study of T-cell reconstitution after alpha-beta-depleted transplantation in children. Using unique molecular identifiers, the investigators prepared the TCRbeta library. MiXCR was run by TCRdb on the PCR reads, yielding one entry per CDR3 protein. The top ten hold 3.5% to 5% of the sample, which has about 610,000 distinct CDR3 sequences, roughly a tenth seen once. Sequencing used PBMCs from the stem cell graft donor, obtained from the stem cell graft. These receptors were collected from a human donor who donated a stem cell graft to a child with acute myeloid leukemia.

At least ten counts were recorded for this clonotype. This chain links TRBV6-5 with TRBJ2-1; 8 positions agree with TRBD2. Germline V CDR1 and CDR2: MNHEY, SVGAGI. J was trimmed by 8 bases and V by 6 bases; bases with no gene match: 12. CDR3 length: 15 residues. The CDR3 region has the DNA TGTGCCAGCAGCTACACGCGGGAGGTGCTGGATGAGCAGTTCTTC. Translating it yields CASSYTREVLDEQFF.

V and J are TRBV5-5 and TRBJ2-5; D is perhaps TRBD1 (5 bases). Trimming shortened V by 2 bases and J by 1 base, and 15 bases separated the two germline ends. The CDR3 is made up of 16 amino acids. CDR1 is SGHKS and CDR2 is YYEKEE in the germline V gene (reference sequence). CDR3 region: CASSLSAGHLQETQYF. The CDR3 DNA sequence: TGTGCCAGCAGCTTAAGCGCCGGACACCTCCAAGAGACCCAGTACTTC.

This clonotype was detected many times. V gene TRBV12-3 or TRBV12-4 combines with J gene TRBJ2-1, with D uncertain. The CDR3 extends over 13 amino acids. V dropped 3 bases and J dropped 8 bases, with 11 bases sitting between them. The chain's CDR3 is CASSFGSSDEQFF. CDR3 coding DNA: TGTGCCAGCAGTTTCGGGTCGTCCGATGAGCAGTTCTTC.

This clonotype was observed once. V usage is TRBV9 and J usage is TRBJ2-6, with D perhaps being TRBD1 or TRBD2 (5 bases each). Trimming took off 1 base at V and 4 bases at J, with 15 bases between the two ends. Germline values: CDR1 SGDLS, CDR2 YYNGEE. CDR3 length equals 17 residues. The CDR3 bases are TGTGCCAGCAGCGTAAGTGCGCTGGGGACGGGGGCCAACGTCCTGACTTTC. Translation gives CASSVSALGTGANVLTF.

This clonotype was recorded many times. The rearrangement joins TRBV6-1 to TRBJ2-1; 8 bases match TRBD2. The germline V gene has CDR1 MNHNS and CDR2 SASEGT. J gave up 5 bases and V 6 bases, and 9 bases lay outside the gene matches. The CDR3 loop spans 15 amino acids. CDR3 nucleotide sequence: TGTGCCAGCAGCCCGGTCGTAGCGGGAAACAATGAGCAGTTCTTC. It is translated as CASSPVVAGNNEQFF.

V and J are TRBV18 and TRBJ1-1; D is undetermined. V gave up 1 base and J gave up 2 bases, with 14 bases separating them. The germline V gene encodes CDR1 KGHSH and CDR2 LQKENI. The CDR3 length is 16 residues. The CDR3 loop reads CASSPLLLSANTEAFF. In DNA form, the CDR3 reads TGTGCCAGCTCACCACTACTCCTTTCCGCAAACACTGAAGCTTTCTTT.

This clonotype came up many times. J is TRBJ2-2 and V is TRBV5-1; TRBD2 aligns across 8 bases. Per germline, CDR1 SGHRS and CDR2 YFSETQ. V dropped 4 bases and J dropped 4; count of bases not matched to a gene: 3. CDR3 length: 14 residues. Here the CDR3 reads CASSRSGITGELFF. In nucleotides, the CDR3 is TGCGCCAGCAGCCGTAGCGGGATCACCGGGGAGCTGTTTTTT.

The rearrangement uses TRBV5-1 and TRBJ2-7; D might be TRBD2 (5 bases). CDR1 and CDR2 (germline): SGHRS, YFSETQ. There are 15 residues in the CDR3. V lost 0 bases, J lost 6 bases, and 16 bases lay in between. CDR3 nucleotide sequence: TGCGCCAGCAGCTTGGCCGGAACTAGTAACCGCGAGCAGTACTTC. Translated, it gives CASSLAGTSNREQYF.

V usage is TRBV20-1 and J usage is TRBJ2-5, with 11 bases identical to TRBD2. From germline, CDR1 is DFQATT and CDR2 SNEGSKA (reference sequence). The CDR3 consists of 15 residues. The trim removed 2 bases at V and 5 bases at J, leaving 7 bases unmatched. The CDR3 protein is CSARSSGREGETQYF. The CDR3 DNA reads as TGCAGTGCTAGAAGTAGCGGGAGGGAGGGGGAGACCCAGTACTTC.

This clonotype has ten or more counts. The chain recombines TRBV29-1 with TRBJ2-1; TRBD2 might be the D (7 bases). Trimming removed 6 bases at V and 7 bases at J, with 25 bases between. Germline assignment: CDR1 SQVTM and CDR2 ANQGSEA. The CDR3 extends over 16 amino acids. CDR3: CSVGGGGHLSMNEQFF. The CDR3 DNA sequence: TGCAGCGTCGGAGGGGGGGGCCACCTAAGTATGAATGAGCAGTTCTTC.

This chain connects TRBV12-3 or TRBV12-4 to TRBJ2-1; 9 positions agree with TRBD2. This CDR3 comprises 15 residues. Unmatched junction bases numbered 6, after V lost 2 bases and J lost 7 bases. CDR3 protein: CASSLSLAGMNEQFF. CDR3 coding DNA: TGTGCCAGCAGTTTAAGCCTAGCGGGAATGAATGAGCAGTTCTTC.

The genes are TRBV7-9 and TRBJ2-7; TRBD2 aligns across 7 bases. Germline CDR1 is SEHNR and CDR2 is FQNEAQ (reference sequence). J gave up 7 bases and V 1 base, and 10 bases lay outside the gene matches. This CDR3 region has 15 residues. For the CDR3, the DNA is TGTGCCAGCAGCTTAGGCCGGACGTGGGGAGGGGAGCAGTACTTC. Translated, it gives CASSLGRTWGGEQYF.

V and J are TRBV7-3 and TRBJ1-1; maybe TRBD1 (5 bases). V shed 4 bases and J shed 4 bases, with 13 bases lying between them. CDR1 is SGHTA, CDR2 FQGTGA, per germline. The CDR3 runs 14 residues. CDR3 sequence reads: CASSSLGPGTEAFF. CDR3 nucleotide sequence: TGTGCCAGCAGCTCATTGGGACCGGGCACTGAAGCTTTCTTT.

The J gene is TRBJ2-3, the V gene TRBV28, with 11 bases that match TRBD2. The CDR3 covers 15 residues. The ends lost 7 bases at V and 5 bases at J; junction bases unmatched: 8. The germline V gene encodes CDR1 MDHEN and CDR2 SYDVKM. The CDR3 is CASITPGLAGDTQYF. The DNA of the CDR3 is TGTGCCAGCATTACTCCCGGACTAGCGGGAGATACGCAGTATTTT. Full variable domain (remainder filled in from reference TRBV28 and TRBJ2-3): DVKVTQSSRYLVKRTGEKVFLECVQDMDHENMFWYRQDPGLGLRLIYFSYDVKMKEKGDIPEGYSVSREKKERFSLILESASTNQTSMYLCASITPGLAGDTQYFGPGTRLTVL.

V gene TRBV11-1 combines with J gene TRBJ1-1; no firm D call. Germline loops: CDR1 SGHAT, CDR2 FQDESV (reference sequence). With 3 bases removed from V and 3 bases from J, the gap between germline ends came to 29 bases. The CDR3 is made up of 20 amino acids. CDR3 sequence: CASSLQRSSGNLGKDTEAFF. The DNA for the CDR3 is TGTGCCAGCAGCTTGCAAAGATCCTCGGGGAATCTCGGGAAGGACACTGAAGCTTTCTTT.

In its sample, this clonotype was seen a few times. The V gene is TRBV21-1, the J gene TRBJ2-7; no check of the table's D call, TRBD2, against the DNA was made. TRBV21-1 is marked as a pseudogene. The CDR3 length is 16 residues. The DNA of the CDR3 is TGTGCCAGCAGCAAGGAGAGGCCACACGGGATCTACGAGCAGTACTTC. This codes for CASSKERPHGIYEQYF.

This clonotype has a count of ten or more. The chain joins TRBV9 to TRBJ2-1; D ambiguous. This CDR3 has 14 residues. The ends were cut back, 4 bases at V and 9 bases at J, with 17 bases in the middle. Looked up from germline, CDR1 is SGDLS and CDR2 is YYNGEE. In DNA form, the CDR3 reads TGTGCCAGCAGCCCCCGGGTTATGGTGGGTGAGCAGTTCTTC. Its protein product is CASSPRVMVGEQFF. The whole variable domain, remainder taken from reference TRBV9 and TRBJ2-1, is DSGVTQTPKHLITATGQRVTLRCSPRSGDLSVYWYQQSLDQGLQFLIQYYNGEERAKGNILERFSAQQFPDLHSELNLSSLELGDSALYFCASSPRVMVGEQFFGPGTRLTVL.

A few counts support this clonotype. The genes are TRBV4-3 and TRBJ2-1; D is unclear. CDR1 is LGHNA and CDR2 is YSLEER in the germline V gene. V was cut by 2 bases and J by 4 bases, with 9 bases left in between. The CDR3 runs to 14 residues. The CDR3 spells CASSQFKGYNEQFF. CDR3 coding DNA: TGCGCCAGCAGCCAATTCAAGGGTTACAATGAGCAGTTCTTC.

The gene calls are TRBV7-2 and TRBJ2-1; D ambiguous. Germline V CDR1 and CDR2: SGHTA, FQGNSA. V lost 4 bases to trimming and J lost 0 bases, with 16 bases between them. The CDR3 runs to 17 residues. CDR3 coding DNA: TGTGCCAGCAGCTGGAGAAGCGTCCCAAGCTCCTACAATGAGCAGTTCTTC. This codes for CASSWRSVPSSYNEQFF.

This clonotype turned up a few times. CDR3 amino acids: CASSQIGGHLVQETQYF. CDR3 in DNA: TGTGCCAGCAGCCAAATAGGAGGTCACTTAGTCCAAGAGACCCAGTACTTC. This chain links TRBV14 with TRBJ2-5; weak D call: TRBD2 (5 bases). CDR1 and CDR2 from the germline V gene are SGHDN and FVKESK. The CDR3 has 17 residues. V was pared by 2 bases and J by 1 base, with 17 bases between.